The source of this T cell receptor beta chain is a study of T cell clonotyping in hematopoietic cell transplantation. Germline V gives CDR1 LNHDA, CDR2 SQIVND (reference sequence). This CDR3 comprises 16 residues. V was clipped by 6 bases and J by 1 base; unmatched bases: 9. Only in-frame clones appear in the TCRdb table, and some are missing; sequencing was by immunoSEQ multiplex PCR. Altogether approximately 8,000 clones are present, approximately 68% being singletons, with the ten largest covering roughly 21%. This TCR was recovered from a male patient aged 55 to 70 who had an allogeneic stem cell transplant from an unrelated donor, so the T cells may come from the graft donor. Some clones in this sample may be carry-over from other donors' samples. Sequenced here: peripheral blood mononuclear cells, sampled 100 days after allogeneic stem cell transplant. The chain is built from TRBV19 and TRBJ1-2; 9 bases are a match to TRBD1. The CDR3 nucleotides read TGTGCCAGTAGCAACCTACCGGGACAGGGTAACTATGGCTACACCTTC. This codes for CASSNLPGQGNYGYTF.